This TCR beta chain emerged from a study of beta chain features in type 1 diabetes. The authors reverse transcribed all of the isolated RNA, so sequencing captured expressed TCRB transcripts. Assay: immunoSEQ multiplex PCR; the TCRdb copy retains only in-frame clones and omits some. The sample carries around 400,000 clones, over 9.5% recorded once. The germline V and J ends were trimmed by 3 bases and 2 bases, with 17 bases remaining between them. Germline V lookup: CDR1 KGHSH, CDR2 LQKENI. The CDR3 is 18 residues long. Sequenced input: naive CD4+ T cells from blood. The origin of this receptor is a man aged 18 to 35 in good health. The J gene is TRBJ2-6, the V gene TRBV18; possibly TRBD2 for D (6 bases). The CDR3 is CASSPRGRAEPGANVLTF. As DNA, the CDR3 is TGTGCCAGCTCACCGCGGGGCAGGGCCGAACCTGGGGCCAACGTCCTGACTTTC.